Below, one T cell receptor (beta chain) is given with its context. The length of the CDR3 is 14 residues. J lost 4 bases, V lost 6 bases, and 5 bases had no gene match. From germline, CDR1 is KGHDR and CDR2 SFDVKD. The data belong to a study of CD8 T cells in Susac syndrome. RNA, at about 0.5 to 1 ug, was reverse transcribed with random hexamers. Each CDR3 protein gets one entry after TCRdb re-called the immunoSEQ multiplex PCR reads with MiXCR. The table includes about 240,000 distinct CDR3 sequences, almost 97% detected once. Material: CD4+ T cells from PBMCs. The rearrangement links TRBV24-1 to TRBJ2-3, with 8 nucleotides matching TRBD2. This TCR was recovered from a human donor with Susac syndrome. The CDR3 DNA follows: TGTGCCACCAGTCTTAGCGGGATCTCAGATACGCAGTATTTT. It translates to CATSLSGISDTQYF.